Reported below is one TCR beta chain. These data originate in a study of blood T cell repertoires in COVID-19. About the research overall: Specimens from acute and convalescent COVID-19 originated in the United States, Italy and Spain.

This CDR3 has 14 amino acids. Trimming removed 5 bases at V and 1 base at J, with 11 bases between. Germline assignment: CDR1 LGHNT and CDR2 FRNRAP. Sequencing used immunoSEQ multiplex PCR; TCRdb keeps in-frame clones, though not all of them. The sample has about 140,000 clones, more than 80% seen once. The sequenced sample consisted of peripheral blood. This clonotype was obtained from a human donor in a cohort sampled during active COVID-19. The rearrangement uses TRBV12-5 and TRBJ1-1; D possibly corresponds to TRBD1 (5 bases). This chain's CDR3 is CASGPGYRNTEAFF. The CDR3 DNA is TGTGCTAGTGGTCCAGGGTATAGGAACACTGAAGCTTTCTTT.